The rows below give T cell receptor beta chains drawn from one sample of a study of cytomegalovirus exposure and HLA in healthy donors. Libraries were prepared by immunoSEQ multiplex PCR; TCRdb keeps only in-frame clonotypes and omits some of them. The table records 90,000 to 100,000 clones, around 76% of them present only once. Sequenced sample: PBMCs. Every receptor here comes from a man between 40 and 49 years old in good health and CMV-seropositive. CDR3s include the opening cysteine and the closing phenylalanine or tryptophan. Each record gives: J gene, D gene, V gene, clone size, CDR3 DNA, CDR3 protein. The D gene is left open where the match is weak. Some rows have no size entry. The others give once, few or many, or a class for an expanded clone.

j_gene: TRBJ2-3; d_gene: TRBD2; v_gene: TRBV11-2; abundance: NA; CDR3nt: TGTGCCAGCAGCTTTGCGGGGGGGCTCCCAGATACGCAGTATTTT; CDR3aa: CASSFAGGLPDTQYF
j_gene: TRBJ1-3; d_gene: NA; v_gene: TRBV11-2; abundance: NA; CDR3nt: TGTGCCAGCAGCTTAGAACAGGGACAAGGAAACACCATATATTTT; CDR3aa: CASSLEQGQGNTIYF
j_gene: TRBJ2-7; d_gene: TRBD2; v_gene: TRBV10-3; abundance: once; CDR3nt: TGTGCCATCAGTAAGACTAGCGGGAGTTACGAGCAGTACTTC; CDR3aa: CAISKTSGSYEQYF
j_gene: TRBJ2-5; d_gene: NA; v_gene: TRBV19; abundance: NA; CDR3nt: TGTGCCAGTACGCAGGGGTTTATACAAGAGACCCAGTACTTC; CDR3aa: CASTQGFIQETQYF
j_gene: TRBJ1-4; d_gene: NA; v_gene: TRBV6-1; abundance: NA; CDR3nt: TGTGCCAGCAGTGAAGCGGGGGGGGGCAGAACTAATGAAAAACTGTTTTTT; CDR3aa: CASSEAGGGRTNEKLFF
j_gene: TRBJ2-7; d_gene: TRBD1; v_gene: TRBV5-8; abundance: NA; CDR3nt: TGTGCCAGCAGCTTGGCTAGGGGGCGCGGTTACGAGCAGTACTTC; CDR3aa: CASSLARGRGYEQYF
j_gene: TRBJ1-2; d_gene: TRBD1; v_gene: TRBV9; abundance: NA; CDR3nt: TGTGCCAGCAGCGGGACAGGCCTGTGGTATGGCTACACCTTC; CDR3aa: CASSGTGLWYGYTF
j_gene: TRBJ1-2; d_gene: NA; v_gene: TRBV12-5; abundance: NA; CDR3nt: TGTGCTAGTGGTTTGATTCTTAGCTCTGGCTACACCTTC; CDR3aa: CASGLILSSGYTF
j_gene: TRBJ2-3; d_gene: TRBD2; v_gene: TRBV25-1; abundance: NA; CDR3nt: TGTGCCAGCAGTGAACTCAGTAGGGGAGGGGCAGATACGCAGTATTTT; CDR3aa: CASSELSRGGADTQYF
j_gene: TRBJ2-7; d_gene: NA; v_gene: TRBV29-1; abundance: NA; CDR3nt: TGCAGCGTACAGTCCGCCTACGAGCAGTACTTC; CDR3aa: CSVQSAYEQYF
j_gene: TRBJ1-2; d_gene: NA; v_gene: TRBV29-1; abundance: NA; CDR3nt: TGCAGCGTCCCTGTGGCAACAGGGACTATGGGCTACACCTTC; CDR3aa: CSVPVATGTMGYTF
j_gene: TRBJ1-4; d_gene: NA; v_gene: TRBV5-6; abundance: NA; CDR3nt: TGTGCCAGCAGCTTGCGGACGGGGAGTGAAAAACTGTTTTTT; CDR3aa: CASSLRTGSEKLFF
j_gene: TRBJ2-1; d_gene: TRBD2; v_gene: TRBV5-1; abundance: NA; CDR3nt: TGCGCCAGCAGCTTGGGACTAGCGGGAGCCTCCAAATACAATGAGCAGTTCTTC; CDR3aa: CASSLGLAGASKYNEQFF
j_gene: TRBJ2-2; d_gene: NA; v_gene: TRBV7-3; abundance: NA; CDR3nt: TGTGCCAGCAGCTTACGGGGTACGGACACCGGGGAGCTGTTTTTT; CDR3aa: CASSLRGTDTGELFF
j_gene: TRBJ1-5; d_gene: TRBD1; v_gene: TRBV19; abundance: NA; CDR3nt: TGTGCCAGTAGTACCAGGACAGGGGGAGGCGATCAGCCCCAGCATTTT; CDR3aa: CASSTRTGGGDQPQHF
j_gene: TRBJ2-2; d_gene: TRBD2; v_gene: TRBV11-3; abundance: NA; CDR3nt: TGTGCCAGCAGCTTAGGCGGGAGTGACACCGGGGAGCTGTTTTTT; CDR3aa: CASSLGGSDTGELFF
j_gene: TRBJ2-3; d_gene: TRBD1; v_gene: TRBV28; abundance: NA; CDR3nt: TGTGCCAGCAGCATAACAGTTGGACAGGGGGGGACAGATACGCAGTATTTT; CDR3aa: CASSITVGQGGTDTQYF
j_gene: TRBJ2-3; d_gene: TRBD2; v_gene: TRBV4-1; abundance: NA; CDR3nt: TGCGCCAGCAGCTCCTCCCCTAGCGGTTCCACAGATACGCAGTATTTT; CDR3aa: CASSSSPSGSTDTQYF